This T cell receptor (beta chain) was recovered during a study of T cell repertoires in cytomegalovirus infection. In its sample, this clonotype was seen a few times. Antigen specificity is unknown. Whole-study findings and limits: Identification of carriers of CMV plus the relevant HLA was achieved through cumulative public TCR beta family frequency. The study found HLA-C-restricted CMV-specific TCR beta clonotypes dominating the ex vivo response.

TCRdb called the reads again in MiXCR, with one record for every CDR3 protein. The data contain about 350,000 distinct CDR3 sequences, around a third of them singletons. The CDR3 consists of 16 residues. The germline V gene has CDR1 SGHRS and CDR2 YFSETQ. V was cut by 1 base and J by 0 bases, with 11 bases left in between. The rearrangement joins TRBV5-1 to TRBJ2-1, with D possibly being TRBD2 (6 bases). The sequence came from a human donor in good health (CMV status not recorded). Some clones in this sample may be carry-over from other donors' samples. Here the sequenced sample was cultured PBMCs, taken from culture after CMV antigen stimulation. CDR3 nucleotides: TGCGCCAGCAGCTTGCCACGGGAGTCCTCCTACAATGAGCAGTTCTTC. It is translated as CASSLPRESSYNEQFF.